This T cell receptor (beta chain) is drawn from a study of a mutant IDH1 vaccine in newly diagnosed glioma. On the study more broadly: Patients were started on vaccination 4-6 weeks after radiotherapy alone, or with temozolomide cycles. The sex distribution of treated patients was about 62% male and roughly 38% female, with a mean age of 40.4 years. Therapy received beforehand was radiotherapy, temozolomide, or both, with most patients given both.

As to time point: week 11, during vaccination. Every single dose of the vaccine, 300 ug of mutant IDH1 20-mer peptide, came with topical imiquimod. The data were produced by immunoSEQ multiplex PCR, yet TCRdb's version contains in-frame clones alone and is incomplete. The table shows 120,000 or so clones, with 80% occurring only once. Comment on this clone: The antigen is not known.

Trimming removed 0 bases from V and 11 bases from J, with 19 bases in between. CDR1 GTSNPN and CDR2 SVGIG come from the germline V gene (reference sequence). The CDR3 totals 14 residues. The clonotype was recovered from a man aged 35 to 55 with glioma. The chain employs TRBV30 and TRBJ1-1, with D possibly being TRBD1 (6 bases). The sequencing used PBMCs, collected from a glioma patient whose treatment included an IDH1 peptide vaccine. The CDR3 region has the DNA TGTGCCTGGAGTGTACTTAAGGGGGGTATCGAGGCTTTCTTT. Translated, it gives CAWSVLKGGIEAFF.